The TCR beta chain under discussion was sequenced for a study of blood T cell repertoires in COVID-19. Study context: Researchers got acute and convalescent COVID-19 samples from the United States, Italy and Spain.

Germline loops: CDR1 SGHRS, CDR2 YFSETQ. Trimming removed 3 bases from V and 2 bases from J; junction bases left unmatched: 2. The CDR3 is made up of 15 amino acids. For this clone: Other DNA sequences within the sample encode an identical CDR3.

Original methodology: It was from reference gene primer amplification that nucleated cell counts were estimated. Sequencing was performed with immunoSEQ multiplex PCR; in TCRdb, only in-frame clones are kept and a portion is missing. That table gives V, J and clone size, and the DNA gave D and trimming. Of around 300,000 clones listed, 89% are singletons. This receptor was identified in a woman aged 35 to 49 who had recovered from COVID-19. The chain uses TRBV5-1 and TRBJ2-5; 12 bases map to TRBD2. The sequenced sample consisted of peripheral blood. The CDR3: CASSSGLAGQETQYF. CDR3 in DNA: TGCGCCAGCAGCTCCGGACTAGCGGGGCAAGAGACCCAGTACTTC.